Below, 7 T cell receptor beta chains from the same sample are listed, as sequenced in a study of neurological immune-mediated disorders. From the 5' RACE reads, TCRdb called clonotypes with MiXCR, one entry per CDR3 protein. The sample consists of about 21,000 distinct CDR3 sequences, around 14% of them appearing once. What was sequenced was PBMCs. These receptors came from a female donor with HTLV-1-associated myelopathy (HAM/TSP).

This clonotype was recorded at least ten times. The genes are TRBV20-1 and TRBJ2-6; weak D call: TRBD1 (5 bases). V dropped 1 base and J dropped 4 bases, with 8 bases sitting between them. CDR3 length equals 14 residues. CDR1 and CDR2 (germline): DFQATT, SNEGSKA (reference sequence). CDR3: CSARGGSGANVLTF. CDR3 nucleotides: TGCAGTGCTAGAGGGGGCTCAGGGGCCAACGTCCTGACTTTC.

This clonotype was counted at least ten times. The rearrangement uses TRBV5-1 and TRBJ2-1; 11 positions match TRBD2. The CDR3 extends over 16 amino acids. Trimming cost V 0 bases and J 7 bases; bases outside gene matches: 6. The V gene's germline CDR1 is SGHRS and CDR2 YFSETQ. Here the CDR3 reads CASSLELAGAGNEQFF. The DNA of the CDR3 is TGCGCCAGCAGCTTGGAACTAGCGGGGGCTGGGAATGAGCAGTTCTTC.

This clonotype was observed many times. The chain uses TRBV20-1 and TRBJ1-1; D is undetermined. Germline lookup yields CDR1 DFQATT and CDR2 SNEGSKA (reference sequence). V lost 2 bases and J lost 1, with 8 bases in between. This CDR3 contains 13 residues. In DNA form, the CDR3 reads TGCAGTGCTAGACGACCCGAGAACACTGAAGCTTTCTTT. Amino acids: CSARRPENTEAFF.

This clonotype appeared many times. The chain combines TRBV20-1 with TRBJ1-1; D possibly corresponds to TRBD1 (5 bases). Germline V gives CDR1 DFQATT, CDR2 SNEGSKA (reference sequence). This CDR3 is 13 amino acids long. Deletions cut 1 base from V and 3 bases from J, with 9 bases between. CDR3: CSARGGGDTEAFF. The CDR3 coding sequence is TGCAGTGCTAGAGGGGGGGGGGACACTGAAGCTTTCTTT.

This clonotype was seen ten or more times. The rearrangement joins TRBV24-1 to TRBJ1-4, with 8 bases that match TRBD1. The trim removed 3 bases at V and 5 bases at J, leaving 7 bases unmatched. Germline values: CDR1 KGHDR, CDR2 SFDVKD. CDR3 length: 16 residues. In DNA, the CDR3 is TGTGCCACCAGTGATCCATCAGGGGGCAACAATGAAAAACTGTTTTTT. Translating gives CATSDPSGGNNEKLFF.

This clonotype was recorded many times. CDR3: CASIPWNSSYEQYF. CDR3 in DNA: TGTGCCAGTATCCCCTGGAACAGCTCCTACGAGCAGTACTTC. The chain recombines TRBV19 with TRBJ2-7, with D uncertain. This CDR3 comprises 14 residues. Germline lookup yields CDR1 LNHDA and CDR2 SQIVND (reference sequence). Deletions cut 7 bases from V and 0 bases from J, with 13 bases between.

In its sample, this clonotype was seen many times. This chain joins TRBV3-1 and TRBJ1-1; D is undetermined. The germline V gene has CDR1 LGHDT and CDR2 YNNKEL (reference sequence). The CDR3 loop spans 16 amino acids. V was cut by 1 base and J by 0 bases, with 12 bases left in between. DNA for the CDR3: TGTGCCAGCAGCCAAGGAAGTCAGAGGATGAACACTGAAGCTTTCTTT. Its protein product is CASSQGSQRMNTEAFF.